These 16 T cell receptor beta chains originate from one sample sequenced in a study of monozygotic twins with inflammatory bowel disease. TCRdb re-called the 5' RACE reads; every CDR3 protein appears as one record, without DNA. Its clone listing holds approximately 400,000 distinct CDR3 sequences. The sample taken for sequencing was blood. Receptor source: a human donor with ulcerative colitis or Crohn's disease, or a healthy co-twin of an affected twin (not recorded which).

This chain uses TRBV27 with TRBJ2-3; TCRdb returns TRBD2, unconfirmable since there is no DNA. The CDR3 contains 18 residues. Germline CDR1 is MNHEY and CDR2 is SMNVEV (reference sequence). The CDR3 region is CASSLNSGSSSSTDTQYF.

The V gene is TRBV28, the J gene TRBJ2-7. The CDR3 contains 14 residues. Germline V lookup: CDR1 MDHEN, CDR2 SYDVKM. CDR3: CASSPSGTPYEQYF.

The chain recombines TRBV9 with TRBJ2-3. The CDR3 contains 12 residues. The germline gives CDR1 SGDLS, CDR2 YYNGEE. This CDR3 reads CASSPQTNTQYF.

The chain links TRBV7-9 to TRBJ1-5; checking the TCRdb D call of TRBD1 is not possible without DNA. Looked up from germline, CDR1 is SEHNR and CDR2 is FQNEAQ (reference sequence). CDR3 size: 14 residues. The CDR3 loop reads CASSPGTGDAPQHF.

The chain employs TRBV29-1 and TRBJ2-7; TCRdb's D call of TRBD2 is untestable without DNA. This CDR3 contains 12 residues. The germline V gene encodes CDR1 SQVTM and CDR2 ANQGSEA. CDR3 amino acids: CSVVRTSREQYF.

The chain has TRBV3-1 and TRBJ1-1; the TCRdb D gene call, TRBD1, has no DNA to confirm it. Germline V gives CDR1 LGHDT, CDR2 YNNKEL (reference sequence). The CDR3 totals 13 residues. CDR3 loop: CASSRTANTEAFF. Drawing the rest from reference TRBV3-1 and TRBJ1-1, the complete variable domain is DTAVSQTPKYLVTQMGNDKSIKCEQNLGHDTMYWYKQDSKKFLKIMFSYNNKELIINETVPNRFSPKSPDKAHLNLHINSLELGDSAVYFCASSRTANTEAFFGQGTRLTVV.

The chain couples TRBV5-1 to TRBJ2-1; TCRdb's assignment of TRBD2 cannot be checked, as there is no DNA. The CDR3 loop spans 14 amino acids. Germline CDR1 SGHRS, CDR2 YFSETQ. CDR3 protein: CASSVRRGWNEQFF.

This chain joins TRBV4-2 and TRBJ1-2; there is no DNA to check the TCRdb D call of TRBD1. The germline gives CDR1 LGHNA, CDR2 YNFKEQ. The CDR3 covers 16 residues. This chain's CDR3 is CASSQDLGTVNYGYTF.

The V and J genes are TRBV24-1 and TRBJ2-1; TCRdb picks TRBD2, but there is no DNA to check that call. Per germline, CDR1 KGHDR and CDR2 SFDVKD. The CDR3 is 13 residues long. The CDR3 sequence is CATSGFGRDEQFF.

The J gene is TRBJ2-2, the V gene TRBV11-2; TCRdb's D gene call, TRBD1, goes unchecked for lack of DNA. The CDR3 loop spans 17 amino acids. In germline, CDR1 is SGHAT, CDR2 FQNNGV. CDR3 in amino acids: CASSSPGQSIYIGELFF.

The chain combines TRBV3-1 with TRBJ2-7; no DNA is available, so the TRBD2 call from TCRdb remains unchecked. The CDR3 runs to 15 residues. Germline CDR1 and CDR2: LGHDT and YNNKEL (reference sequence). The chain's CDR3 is CASSQGAGATYEQYF.

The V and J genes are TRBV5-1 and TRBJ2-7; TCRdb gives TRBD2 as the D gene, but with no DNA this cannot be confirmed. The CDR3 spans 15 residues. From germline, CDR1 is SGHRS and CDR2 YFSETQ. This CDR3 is CASSLAGTTSYEQYF.

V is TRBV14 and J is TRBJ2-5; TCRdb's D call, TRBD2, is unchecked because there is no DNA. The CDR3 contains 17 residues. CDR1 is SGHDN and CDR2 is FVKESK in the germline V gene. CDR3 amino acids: CASSQPQTSGYQETQYF.

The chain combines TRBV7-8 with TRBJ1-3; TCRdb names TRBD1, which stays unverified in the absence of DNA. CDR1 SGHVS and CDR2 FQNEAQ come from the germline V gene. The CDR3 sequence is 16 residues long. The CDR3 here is CASSLETGSSGNTIYF.

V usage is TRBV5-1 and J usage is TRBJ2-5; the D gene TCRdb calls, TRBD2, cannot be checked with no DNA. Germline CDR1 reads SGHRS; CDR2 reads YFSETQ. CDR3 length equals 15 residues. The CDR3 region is CASSRAGGREETQYF.

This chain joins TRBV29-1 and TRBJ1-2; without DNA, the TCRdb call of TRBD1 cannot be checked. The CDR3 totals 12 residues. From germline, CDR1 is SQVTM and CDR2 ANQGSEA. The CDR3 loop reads CSVGPQDYGYTF.